The T cell receptor beta chain described here comes from a study of control samples from healthy donors and cancer patients. The method was immunoSEQ multiplex PCR; TCRdb's version includes in-frame clones alone and lacks a portion of them. The sample contains about 50,000 clones, 95% to 97% of which appear only once. Germline V lookup: CDR1 LNHDA, CDR2 SQIVND (reference sequence). Losses at the gene ends were 7 bases for V and 4 bases for J; bases not matched to a gene: 4. The CDR3 extends over 13 amino acids. Sequenced: blood. V is TRBV19 and J is TRBJ1-5; 7 bases align to TRBD1. The sequence came from a woman in her twenties or thirties in good health. The DNA for the CDR3 is TGTGCCAGTACTTCGACAGGGAATCAGCCCCAGCATTTT. Protein: CASTSTGNQPQHF. The entire variable domain, with the rest obtained from reference TRBV19 and TRBJ1-5, is as follows: DGGITQSPKYLFRKEGQNVTLSCEQNLNHDAMYWYRQDPGQGLRLIYYSQIVNDFQKGDIAEGYSVSREKKESFPLTVTSAQKNPTAFYLCASTSTGNQPQHFGDGTRLSIL.